This T cell receptor beta chain was captured in a study of OX40 agonist ivuxolimab in advanced cancers. Study-level information: Patients were dosed with the agonistic anti-OX40 (CD134) antibody ivuxolimab. Dose-escalation patients suffered from hepatocellular carcinoma, melanoma, renal cell or head and neck cancer.

Assay used: immunoSEQ multiplex PCR; TCRdb lists only in-frame clones, some missing. The table records roughly 64,000 clones, 75% to 95% of them present only once. The CDR3 consists of 15 residues. Germline V gene lookup returns CDR1 KGHSH and CDR2 LQKENI. V lost 8 bases and J lost 4; bases outside the gene matches: 12. This material consisted of CD4+ or CD8+ T cells sorted from blood, taken in a trial of the OX40 agonist ivuxolimab. The sequence was collected from an adult with an advanced solid tumor such as melanoma, head and neck, liver or kidney cancer. The rearrangement uses TRBV18 and TRBJ1-1; the match to TRBD1 covers 8 bases. This chain's CDR3 is CASADRGVVGTEAFF. The DNA for the CDR3 is TGTGCCAGCGCCGACAGGGGCGTAGTGGGCACTGAAGCTTTCTTT.